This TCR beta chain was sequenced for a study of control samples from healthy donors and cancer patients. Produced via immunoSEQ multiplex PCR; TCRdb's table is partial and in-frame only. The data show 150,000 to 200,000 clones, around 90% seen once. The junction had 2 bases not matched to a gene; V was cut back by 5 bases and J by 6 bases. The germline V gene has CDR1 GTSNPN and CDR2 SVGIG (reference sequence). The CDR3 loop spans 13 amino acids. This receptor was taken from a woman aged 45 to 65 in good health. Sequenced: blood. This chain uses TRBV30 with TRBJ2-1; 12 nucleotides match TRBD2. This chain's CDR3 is CAWGLAGSNEQFF. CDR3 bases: TGTGCCTGGGGACTAGCGGGATCCAATGAGCAGTTCTTC. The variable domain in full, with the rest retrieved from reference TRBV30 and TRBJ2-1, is SQTIHQWPATLVQPVGSPLSLECTVEGTSNPNLYWYRQAAGRGLQLLFYSVGIGQISSEVPQNLSASRPQDRQFILSSKKLLLSDSGFYLCAWGLAGSNEQFFGPGTRLTVL.